The following is a T cell receptor beta chain sequence with its context. Its cognate antigen is unknown. Here immunoSEQ multiplex PCR was the method, and the copy in TCRdb shows in-frame clones only, minus some. The repertoire holds 130,000 or so clones, with 75% to 90% as singletons. This specimen belongs to a study of cytomegalovirus exposure and HLA in healthy donors. Findings and caveats of the study: The tendency of first-cohort TCR clusters to co-occur in the 110 or so validation repertoires emerged from a later analysis. TCR sequences were mostly rare, though some public TCRs occurred in many donors. In vitro data verified three CMV-associated chains as specific for CMV antigens.

This CDR3 has 16 amino acids. Germline lookup yields CDR1 MGHRA and CDR2 YSYEKL. V trimming: 1 base; J trimming: 3 bases; junction bases outside the gene matches: 6. This clonotype was obtained from a woman in her twenties or thirties in good health and CMV-seropositive. The chain uses TRBV4-1 and TRBJ2-7; 10 nucleotides agree with TRBD2. Sequencing was carried out using PBMCs. The CDR3 protein is CASSQGWTSGNYEQYF. The CDR3 DNA reads TGCGCCAGCAGCCAAGGCTGGACTAGCGGAAACTACGAGCAGTACTTC.